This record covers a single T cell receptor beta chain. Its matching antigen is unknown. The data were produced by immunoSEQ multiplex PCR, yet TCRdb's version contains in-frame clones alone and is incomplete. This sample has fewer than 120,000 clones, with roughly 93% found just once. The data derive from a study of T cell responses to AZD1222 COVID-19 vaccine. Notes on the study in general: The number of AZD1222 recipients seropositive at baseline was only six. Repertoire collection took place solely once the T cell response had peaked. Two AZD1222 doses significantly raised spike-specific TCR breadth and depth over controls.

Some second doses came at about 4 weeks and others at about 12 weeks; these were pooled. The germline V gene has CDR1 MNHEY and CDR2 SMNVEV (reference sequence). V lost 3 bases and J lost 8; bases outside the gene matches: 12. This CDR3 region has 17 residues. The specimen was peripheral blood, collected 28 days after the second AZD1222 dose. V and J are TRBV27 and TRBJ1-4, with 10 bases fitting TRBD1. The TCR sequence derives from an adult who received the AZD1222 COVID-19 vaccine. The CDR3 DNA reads TGTGCCAGCAGTTTTAGGTCTCGGGGACAGGGGCTGGAAAAACTGTTTTTT. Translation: CASSFRSRGQGLEKLFF.